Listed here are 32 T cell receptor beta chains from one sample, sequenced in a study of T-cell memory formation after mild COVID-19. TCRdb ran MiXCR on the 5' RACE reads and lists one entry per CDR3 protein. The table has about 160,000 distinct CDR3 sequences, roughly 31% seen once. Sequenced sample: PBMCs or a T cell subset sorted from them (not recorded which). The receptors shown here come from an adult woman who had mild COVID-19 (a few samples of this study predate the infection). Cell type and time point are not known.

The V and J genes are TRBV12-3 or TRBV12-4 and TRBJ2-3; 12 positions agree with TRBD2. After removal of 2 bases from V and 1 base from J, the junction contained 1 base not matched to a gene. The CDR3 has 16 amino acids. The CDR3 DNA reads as TGTGCCAGCAGTTTATCTAGCGGGGGGGGCACAGATACGCAGTATTTT. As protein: CASSLSSGGGTDTQYF.

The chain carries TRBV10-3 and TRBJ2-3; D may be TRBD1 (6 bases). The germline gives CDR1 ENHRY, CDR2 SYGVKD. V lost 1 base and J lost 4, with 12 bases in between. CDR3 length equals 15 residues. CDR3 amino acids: CAISELGRGADTQYF. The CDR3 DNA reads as TGTGCCATCAGTGAGTTGGGCAGGGGAGCAGATACGCAGTATTTT.

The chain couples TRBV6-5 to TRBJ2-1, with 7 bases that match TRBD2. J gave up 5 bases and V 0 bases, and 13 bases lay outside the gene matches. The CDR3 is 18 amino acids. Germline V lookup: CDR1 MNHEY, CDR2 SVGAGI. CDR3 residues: CASSYSGDYPTRDNEQFF. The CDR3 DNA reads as TGTGCCAGCAGTTACTCTGGGGACTATCCTACTAGAGACAATGAGCAGTTCTTC.

For the CDR3, the DNA is TGTGCCAGCAGCTTAGGACAGGGTACGGGCGAGCAGTACTTC. Its translation is CASSLGQGTGEQYF. V usage is TRBV7-9 and J usage is TRBJ2-7; 7 bases map to TRBD1. After removal of 1 base from V and 6 bases from J, the junction contained 6 bases not matched to a gene. CDR1 and CDR2 from the germline V gene are SEHNR and FQNEAQ (reference sequence). CDR3 length equals 14 residues.

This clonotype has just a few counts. Written as DNA, the CDR3 is TGTGCCAGCAGTTACCCGGGGGGAGGGGTAGGGATCGAGCAGTACTTC. Translating it yields CASSYPGGGVGIEQYF. V is TRBV6-6 and J is TRBJ2-7; 7 bases line up with TRBD2. The CDR3 consists of 16 residues. Germline V CDR1 and CDR2: MNHNY, SVGAGI (reference sequence). Losses at the gene ends were 2 bases for V and 6 bases for J; bases not matched to a gene: 13.

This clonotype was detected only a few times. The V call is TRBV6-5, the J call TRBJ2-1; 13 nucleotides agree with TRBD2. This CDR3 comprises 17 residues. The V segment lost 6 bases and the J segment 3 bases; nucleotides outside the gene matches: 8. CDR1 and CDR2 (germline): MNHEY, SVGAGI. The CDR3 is CASSPGTSGMIYNEQFF. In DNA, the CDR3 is TGTGCCAGCAGCCCAGGGACTAGCGGGATGATCTACAATGAGCAGTTCTTC.

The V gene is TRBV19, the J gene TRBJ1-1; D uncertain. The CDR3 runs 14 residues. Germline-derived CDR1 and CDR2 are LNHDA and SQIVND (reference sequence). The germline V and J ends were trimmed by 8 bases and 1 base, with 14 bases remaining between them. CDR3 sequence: CASHLARGNTEAFF. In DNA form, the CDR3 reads TGTGCCAGTCACCTAGCCCGCGGGAACACTGAAGCTTTCTTT.

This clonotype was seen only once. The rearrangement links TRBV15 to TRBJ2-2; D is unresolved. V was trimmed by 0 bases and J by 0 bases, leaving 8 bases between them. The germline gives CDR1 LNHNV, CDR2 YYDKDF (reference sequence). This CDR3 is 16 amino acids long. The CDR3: CATSREYNANTGELFF. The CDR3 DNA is TGTGCCACCAGCAGAGAATATAACGCGAACACCGGGGAGCTGTTTTTT.

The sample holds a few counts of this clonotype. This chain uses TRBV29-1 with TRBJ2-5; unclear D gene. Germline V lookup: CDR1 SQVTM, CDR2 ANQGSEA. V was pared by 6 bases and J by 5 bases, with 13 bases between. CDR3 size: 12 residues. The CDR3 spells CSVAVTGETQYF. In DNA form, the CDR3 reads TGCAGCGTCGCCGTGACCGGCGAGACCCAGTACTTC.

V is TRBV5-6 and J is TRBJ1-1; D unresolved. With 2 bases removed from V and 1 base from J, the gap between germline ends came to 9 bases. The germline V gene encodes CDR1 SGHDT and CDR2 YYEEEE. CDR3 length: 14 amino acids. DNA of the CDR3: TGTGCCAGCAGCTTTGGCCGCAAGAACACTGAAGCTTTCTTT. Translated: CASSFGRKNTEAFF.

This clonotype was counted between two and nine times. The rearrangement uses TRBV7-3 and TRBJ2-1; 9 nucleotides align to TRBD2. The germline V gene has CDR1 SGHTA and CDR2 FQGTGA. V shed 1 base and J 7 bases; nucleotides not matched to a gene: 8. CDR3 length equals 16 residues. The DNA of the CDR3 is TGTGCCAGCAGCTTAAGCCCGGCGGGAGGGGGTAATGAGCAGTTCTTC. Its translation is CASSLSPAGGGNEQFF.

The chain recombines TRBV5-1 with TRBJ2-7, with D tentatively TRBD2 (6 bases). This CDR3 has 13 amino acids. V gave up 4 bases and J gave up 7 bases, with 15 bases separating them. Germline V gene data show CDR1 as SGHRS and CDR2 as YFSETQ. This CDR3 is CASSITSGQEQYF. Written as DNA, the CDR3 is TGCGCCAGCAGCATAACAAGCGGGCAGGAGCAGTACTTC. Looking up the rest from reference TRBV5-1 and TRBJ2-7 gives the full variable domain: KAGVTQTPRYLIKTRGQQVTLSCSPISGHRSVSWYQQTPGQGLQFLFEYFSETQRNKGNFPGRFSGRQFSNSRSEMNVSTLELGDSALYLCASSITSGQEQYFGPGTRLTVT.

The CDR3 bases are TGCAGTGCTCCCTCGCACAATGAGCAGTTCTTC. The encoded protein is CSAPSHNEQFF. The chain links TRBV20-1 to TRBJ2-1; D is undetermined. CDR3 length equals 11 residues. CDR1 is DFQATT and CDR2 is SNEGSKA in the germline V gene (reference sequence). Deletions cut 5 bases from V and 5 bases from J, with 7 bases between.

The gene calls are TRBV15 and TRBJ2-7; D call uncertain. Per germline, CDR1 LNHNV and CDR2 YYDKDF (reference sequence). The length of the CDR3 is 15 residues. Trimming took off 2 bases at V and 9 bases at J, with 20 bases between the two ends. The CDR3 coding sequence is TGTGCCACCAGCAGACTAGATTTTTCCAGCGCGGTGCAGTACTTC. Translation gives CATSRLDFSSAVQYF.

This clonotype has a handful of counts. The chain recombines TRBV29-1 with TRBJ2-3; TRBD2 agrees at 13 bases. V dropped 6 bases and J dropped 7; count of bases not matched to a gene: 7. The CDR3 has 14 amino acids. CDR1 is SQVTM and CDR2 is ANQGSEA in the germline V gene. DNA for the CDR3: TGCAGCGTCCAACTAGCGGGAGGGCGGAATACGCAGTATTTT. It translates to CSVQLAGGRNTQYF.

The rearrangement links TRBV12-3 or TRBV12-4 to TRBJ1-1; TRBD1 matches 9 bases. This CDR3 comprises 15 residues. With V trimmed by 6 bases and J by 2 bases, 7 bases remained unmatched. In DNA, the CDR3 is TGTGCCAGCAGAAGCACAGGGGGCTTAAACACTGAAGCTTTCTTT. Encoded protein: CASRSTGGLNTEAFF.

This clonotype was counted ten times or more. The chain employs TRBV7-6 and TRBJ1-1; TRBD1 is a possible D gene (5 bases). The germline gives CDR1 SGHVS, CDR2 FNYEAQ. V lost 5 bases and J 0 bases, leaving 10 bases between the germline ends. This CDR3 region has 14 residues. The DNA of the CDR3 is TGTGCCAGCAGCCCCACAGGAATGAACACTGAAGCTTTCTTT. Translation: CASSPTGMNTEAFF. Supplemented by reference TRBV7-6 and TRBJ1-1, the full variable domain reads GAGVSQSPRYKVTKRGQDVALRCDPISGHVSLYWYRQALGQGPEFLTYFNYEAQQDKSGLPNDRFSAERPEGSISTLTIQRTEQRDSAMYRCASSPTGMNTEAFFGQGTRLTVV.

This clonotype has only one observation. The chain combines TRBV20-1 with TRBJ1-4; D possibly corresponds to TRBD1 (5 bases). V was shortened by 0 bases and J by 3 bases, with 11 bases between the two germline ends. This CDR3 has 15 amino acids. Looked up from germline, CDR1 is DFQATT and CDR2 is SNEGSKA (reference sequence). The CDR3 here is CSARDPRDPNEKLFF. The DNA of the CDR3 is TGCAGTGCTAGAGACCCCAGGGATCCTAATGAAAAACTGTTTTTT.

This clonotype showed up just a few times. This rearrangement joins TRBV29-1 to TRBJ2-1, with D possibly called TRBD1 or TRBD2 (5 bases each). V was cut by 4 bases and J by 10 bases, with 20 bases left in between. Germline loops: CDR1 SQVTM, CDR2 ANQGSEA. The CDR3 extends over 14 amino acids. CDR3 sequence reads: CSVVLGRRSWEQFF. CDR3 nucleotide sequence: TGCAGCGTTGTATTGGGACGCCGGTCGTGGGAGCAGTTCTTC.

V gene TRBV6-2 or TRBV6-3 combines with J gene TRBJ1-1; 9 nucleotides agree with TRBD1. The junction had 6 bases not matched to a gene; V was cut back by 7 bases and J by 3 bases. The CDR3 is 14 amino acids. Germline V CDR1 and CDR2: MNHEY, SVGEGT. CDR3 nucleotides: TGTGCCAGCACCTTACAGGGGGCGTACACTGAAGCTTTCTTT. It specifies CASTLQGAYTEAFF.

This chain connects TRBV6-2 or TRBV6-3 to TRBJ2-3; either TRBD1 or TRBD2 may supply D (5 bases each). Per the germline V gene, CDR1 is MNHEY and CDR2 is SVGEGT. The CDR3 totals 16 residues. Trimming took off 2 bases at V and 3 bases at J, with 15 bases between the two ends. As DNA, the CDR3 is TGTGCCAGCAGTTACGATTCCGGGGACCCAACAGATACGCAGTATTTT. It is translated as CASSYDSGDPTDTQYF.

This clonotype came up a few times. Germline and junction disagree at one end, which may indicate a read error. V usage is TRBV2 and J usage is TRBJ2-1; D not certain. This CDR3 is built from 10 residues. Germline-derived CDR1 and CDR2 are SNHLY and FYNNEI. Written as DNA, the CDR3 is TGTGCCAGCAGTGAAGCGCAACAGAACTTC. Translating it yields CASSEAQQNF.

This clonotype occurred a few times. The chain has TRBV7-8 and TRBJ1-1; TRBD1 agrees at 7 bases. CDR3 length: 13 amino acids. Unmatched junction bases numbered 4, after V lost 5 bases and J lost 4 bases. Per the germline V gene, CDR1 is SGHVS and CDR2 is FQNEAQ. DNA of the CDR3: TGTGCCAGCAGCCCGACAGGGATCACTGAAGCTTTCTTT. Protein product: CASSPTGITEAFF.

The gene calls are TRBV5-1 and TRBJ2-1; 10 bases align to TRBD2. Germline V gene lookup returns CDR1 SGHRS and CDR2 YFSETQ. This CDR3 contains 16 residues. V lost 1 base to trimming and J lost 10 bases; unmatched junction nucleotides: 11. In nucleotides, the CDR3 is TGCGCCAGCAGCTTGTGGTTGAGCGGGAGGGCGGAAGAGCAGTTCTTC. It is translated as CASSLWLSGRAEEQFF.

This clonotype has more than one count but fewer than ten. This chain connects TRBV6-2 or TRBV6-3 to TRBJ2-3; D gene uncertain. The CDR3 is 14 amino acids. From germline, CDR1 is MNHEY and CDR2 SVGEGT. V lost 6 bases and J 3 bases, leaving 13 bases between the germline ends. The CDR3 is CASSQWSRTDTQYF. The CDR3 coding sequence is TGTGCCAGCAGCCAATGGAGCCGGACAGATACGCAGTATTTT.

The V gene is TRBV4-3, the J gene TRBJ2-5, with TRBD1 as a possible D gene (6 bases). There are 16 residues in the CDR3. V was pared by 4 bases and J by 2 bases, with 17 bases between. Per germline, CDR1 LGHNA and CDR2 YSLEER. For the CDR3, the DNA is TGCGCCAGCAGCCGATCCCCTAGGCAGGGGCAAGAGACCCAGTACTTC. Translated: CASSRSPRQGQETQYF.

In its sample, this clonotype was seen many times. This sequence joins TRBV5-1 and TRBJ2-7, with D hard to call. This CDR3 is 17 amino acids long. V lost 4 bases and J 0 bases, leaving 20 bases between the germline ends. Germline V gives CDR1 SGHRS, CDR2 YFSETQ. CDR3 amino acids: CASSAWIGETRSYEQYF. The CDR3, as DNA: TGCGCCAGCAGCGCTTGGATAGGAGAAACCCGCTCCTACGAGCAGTACTTC.

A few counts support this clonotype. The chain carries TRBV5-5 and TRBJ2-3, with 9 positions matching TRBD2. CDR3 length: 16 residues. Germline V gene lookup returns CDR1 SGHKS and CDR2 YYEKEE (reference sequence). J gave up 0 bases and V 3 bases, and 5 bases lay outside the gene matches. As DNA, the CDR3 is TGTGCCAGCAGCTCCGGGACTAGCCCCAGCACAGATACGCAGTATTTT. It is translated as CASSSGTSPSTDTQYF.

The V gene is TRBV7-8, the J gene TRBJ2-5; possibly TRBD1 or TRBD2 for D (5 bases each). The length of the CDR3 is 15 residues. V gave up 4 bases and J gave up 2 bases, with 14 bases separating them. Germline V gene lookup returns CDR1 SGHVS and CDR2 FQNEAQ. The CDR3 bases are TGTGCCAGCAGCTCCCCGGGGCAGAGGCAAGAGACCCAGTACTTC. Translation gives CASSSPGQRQETQYF.

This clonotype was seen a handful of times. In DNA form, the CDR3 reads TGTGCCAGCAGCAAAGCGGGGCAGGTCACAGATACGCAGTATTTT. It yields the protein CASSKAGQVTDTQYF. This sequence joins TRBV21-1 and TRBJ2-3. TRBV21-1 is termed a pseudogene. The CDR3 runs to 15 residues.

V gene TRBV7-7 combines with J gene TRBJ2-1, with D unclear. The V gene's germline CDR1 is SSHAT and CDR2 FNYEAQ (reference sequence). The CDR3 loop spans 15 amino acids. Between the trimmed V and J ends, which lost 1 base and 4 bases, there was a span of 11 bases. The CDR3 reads CASSLGPALYNEQFF. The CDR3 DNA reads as TGTGCCAGCAGCTTAGGTCCGGCCTTATACAATGAGCAGTTCTTC.

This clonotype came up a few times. In nucleotides, the CDR3 is TGCAGCGCAACACAGGGGGCGAGCTATGGCTACACCTTC. Translation gives CSATQGASYGYTF. This sequence joins TRBV29-1 and TRBJ1-2; TRBD1 agrees at 9 bases. The germline V gene has CDR1 SQVTM and CDR2 ANQGSEA. The V segment lost 7 bases and the J segment 4 bases; nucleotides outside the gene matches: 7. The CDR3 is made up of 13 amino acids.